The present T cell receptor (beta chain) was sequenced within a study of T-cell memory formation after mild COVID-19. Study overall: Clusters of TCRs were largely donor specific.

TCRdb reanalysed the 5' RACE reads using MiXCR and keeps one entry per CDR3 protein. Among about 470,000 distinct CDR3 sequences listed, about 20% were seen once. J was trimmed by 2 bases and V by 7 bases; bases with no gene match: 8. This CDR3 spans 15 amino acids. The sample holds a few counts of this clonotype. Sequencing was done on a sample of PBMCs or a T cell subset sorted from them (not recorded which). This receptor was identified in an adult woman who had mild COVID-19 (a few samples of this study predate the infection). Cell type and time point are not known. V is TRBV12-3 or TRBV12-4 and J is TRBJ2-7, with 10 bases matching TRBD1. The CDR3 loop reads CASKLETGGPYEQYF. The CDR3 coding sequence is TGTGCCAGCAAGTTGGAGACAGGGGGCCCCTACGAGCAGTACTTC.